This TCR beta chain is from a study of blood T cell repertoires in COVID-19. Turning to the study itself: Specimens from acute and convalescent COVID-19 originated in the United States, Italy and Spain.

Profiled with immunoSEQ multiplex PCR; TCRdb holds only in-frame clones, not every one. The table includes 100,000 to 120,000 clones, nearly 90% detected once. This CDR3 spans 16 amino acids. Trimming pared 7 bases from V and 1 base from J, leaving 14 bases between. Germline V gene lookup returns CDR1 SGHAT and CDR2 FQNNGV. This chain links TRBV11-2 with TRBJ2-6; D may be TRBD1 (6 bases). The receptor's source is a human donor in a cohort sampled during active COVID-19. Sequencing was performed on peripheral blood. CDR3 amino acids: CASTATTGSGANVLTF. The CDR3 nucleotides are TGTGCCAGCACCGCCACCACAGGGTCTGGGGCCAACGTCCTGACTTTC.